The next 26 T cell receptor beta chains were all read from a single sample in a study of cytomegalovirus exposure and HLA in healthy donors. The PCR used 60 Vbeta and 13 Jbeta primers. The data were produced by immunoSEQ multiplex PCR, yet TCRdb's version contains in-frame clones alone and is incomplete. The sample has about 120,000 clones; about 78% are singletons. Sequencing used PBMCs. The origin of the receptors is a man under 40 in good health and CMV-seronegative.

The chain links TRBV4-1 to TRBJ2-5; TRBD2 might be the D (6 bases). The J call may be incorrect, as the DNA end agrees better with TRBJ2-7. Germline CDR1 and CDR2: MGHRA and YSYEKL. The CDR3 is 14 residues long. CDR3 sequence reads: CASSQPGLLYEQYF. CDR3 sequence (DNA): TGCGCCAGCAGCCAACCGGGACTTCTTTACGAGCAGTACTTC.

The rearrangement uses TRBV14 and TRBJ2-5; weak D call: TRBD1 (7 bases). Trimming took 3 bases from V and 5 from J, leaving 19 bases between them. In germline, CDR1 is SGHDN, CDR2 FVKESK. The CDR3 totals 16 residues. The DNA for the CDR3 is TGTGCCAGCAGCCAGACCAGGACCTCAGGGGGGGAGACCCAGTACTTC. Translating gives CASSQTRTSGGETQYF.

V and J are TRBV30 and TRBJ1-2, with 9 bases aligning to TRBD1. Germline V gene data show CDR1 as GTSNPN and CDR2 as SVGIG (reference sequence). This CDR3 comprises 15 residues. V dropped 4 bases and J dropped 0; count of bases not matched to a gene: 6. CDR3 DNA sequence: TGTGCCTGGATGGCGAACAGGGGGCCTAACTATGGCTACACCTTC. Protein: CAWMANRGPNYGYTF.

The J gene is TRBJ1-2, the V gene TRBV9; TRBD1 matches at 7 bases. Germline trimming cut 3 bases from V and 7 bases from J; bases unmatched to any gene: 12. The CDR3 extends over 15 amino acids. Germline V gene sequence: CDR1 SGDLS, CDR2 YYNGEE. DNA for the CDR3: TGTGCCAGCAGCGCTTTCGGGACAGCCCTCGGTGGCTACACCTTC. Protein: CASSAFGTALGGYTF. Full variable domain (outside the CDR3, taken from reference TRBV9 and TRBJ1-2): DSGVTQTPKHLITATGQRVTLRCSPRSGDLSVYWYQQSLDQGLQFLIQYYNGEERAKGNILERFSAQQFPDLHSELNLSSLELGDSALYFCASSAFGTALGGYTFGSGTRLTVV.

This chain connects TRBV6-5 to TRBJ1-1; D may be TRBD1 (6 bases). V shed 0 bases and J shed 7 bases, with 15 bases lying between them. This CDR3 comprises 15 residues. Germline CDR1 is MNHEY and CDR2 is SVGAGI. The CDR3 nucleotides read TGTGCCAGCAGTTACTCTCAGGGGTACGGAATTGAAGCTTTCTTT. It is translated as CASSYSQGYGIEAFF.

The gene calls are TRBV19 and TRBJ2-3; no definite D call. Deletions cut 5 bases from V and 4 bases from J, with 10 bases between. Germline V gene data show CDR1 as LNHDA and CDR2 as SQIVND (reference sequence). This CDR3 is 13 amino acids long. The CDR3 DNA sequence: TGTGCCAGTAGTCCAGAAAATTCAGATACGCAGTATTTT. Its protein product is CASSPENSDTQYF.

This chain connects TRBV14 to TRBJ2-7; maybe TRBD1 (6 bases). Per germline, CDR1 SGHDN and CDR2 FVKESK. The length of the CDR3 is 17 residues. V lost 4 bases and J lost 0, with 19 bases in between. The CDR3 here is CASSPDTGWGTSYEQYF. CDR3 bases: TGTGCCAGCAGCCCCGATACAGGGTGGGGGACCTCCTACGAGCAGTACTTC.

This clone appeared a single time. The chain uses TRBV27 and TRBJ2-7, with 7 bases matching TRBD1. This CDR3 has 13 amino acids. Germline trimming cut 5 bases from V and 5 bases from J; bases unmatched to any gene: 6. In germline, CDR1 is MNHEY, CDR2 SMNVEV (reference sequence). CDR3 nucleotides: TGTGCCAGCAGTCACAGGGGTGGCAACGAGCAGTACTTC. Protein product: CASSHRGGNEQYF.

This chain uses TRBV5-3 with TRBJ1-2, with TRBD1 matching 11 bases. TRBV5-3 carries the ORF label, with uncertain function. V was pared by 3 bases and J by 5 bases, with 12 bases of the junction left unmatched. The CDR3 totals 17 residues. The DNA of the CDR3 is TGTGCCAGAAGCTGCGGCCGGGACAGGGGGAGTTTATATGGCTACACCTTC. Translating gives CARSCGRDRGSLYGYTF.

The chain is built from TRBV6-1 and TRBJ1-6; a possible D gene is TRBD1 (6 bases). This CDR3 contains 14 residues. Germline CDR1 is MNHNS and CDR2 is SASEGT. Trimming stripped 10 bases from V and 8 bases from J, with 18 bases between. The CDR3 spells CATTSHREYSPLHF. CDR3 coding DNA: TGTGCCACCACTTCTCACAGGGAGTATTCACCCCTCCACTTT.

The J gene is TRBJ1-1, the V gene TRBV27; tentatively, D is TRBD1 (5 bases). Germline V CDR1 and CDR2: MNHEY, SMNVEV (reference sequence). The V gene lost 5 bases and the J gene lost 10 bases, with 26 bases spanning the gap. The CDR3 runs 16 residues. The DNA for the CDR3 is TGTGCCAGCAGTGCTTCGGCAGGCTCGAGCACGGGGGTAGCTTTCTTT. Residues: CASSASAGSSTGVAFF.

This sequence joins TRBV9 and TRBJ2-1, with 8 nucleotides matching TRBD2. The CDR3 contains 17 residues. CDR1 and CDR2 (germline): SGDLS, YYNGEE. The V segment lost 5 bases and the J segment 0 bases; nucleotides outside the gene matches: 10. The CDR3 sequence: CASSYGAGGPSYNEQFF. CDR3 nucleotide sequence: TGTGCCAGCAGTTATGGGGCGGGGGGACCCTCCTACAATGAGCAGTTCTTC.

The chain employs TRBV4-1 and TRBJ1-2; TRBD1 agrees at 8 bases. J lost 4 bases, V lost 1 base, and 8 bases had no gene match. The germline CDR1 and CDR2 sequences are MGHRA and YSYEKL. The CDR3 is 16 amino acids. The CDR3 DNA reads TGCGCCAGCAGCCAAGGGGTGGGACAGGCAAGCTATGGCTACACCTTC. Encoded protein: CASSQGVGQASYGYTF.

A few counts support this clone. This chain uses TRBV7-2 with TRBJ2-7; 8 nucleotides line up with TRBD1. The CDR3 runs to 17 residues. V was pared by 4 bases and J by 4 bases, with 15 bases of the junction left unmatched. The germline V gene encodes CDR1 SGHTA and CDR2 FQGNSA. The CDR3 nucleotides are TGTGCCAGCAGCTCAACCAAGATCCGACAGGGGCAGTACGAGCAGTACTTC. Protein product: CASSSTKIRQGQYEQYF. Combining the CDR3 with reference TRBV7-2 and TRBJ2-7 gives the whole variable domain GAGVSQSPSNKVTEKGKDVELRCDPISGHTALYWYRQSLGQGLEFLIYFQGNSAPDKSGLPSDRFSAERTGGSVSTLTIQRTQQEDSAVYLCASSSTKIRQGQYEQYFGPGTRLTVT.

This clone was seen only a few times. The rearrangement uses TRBV11-2 and TRBJ2-7; 10 nucleotides line up with TRBD2. The length of the CDR3 is 14 residues. V was pared by 5 bases and J by 3 bases, with 4 bases of the junction left unmatched. The germline V gene encodes CDR1 SGHAT and CDR2 FQNNGV. CDR3 nucleotides: TGTGCCAGCAGCCCAGCGGGGGGGAACTACGAGCAGTACTTC. Encoded protein: CASSPAGGNYEQYF.

The CDR3 protein is CASSPTGWNYGYTF. The CDR3 region has the DNA TGTGCCAGCAGTCCGACAGGGTGGAACTATGGCTACACCTTC. The V call is TRBV6-5, the J call TRBJ1-2, with 7 bases that match TRBD1. This CDR3 spans 14 amino acids. CDR1 is MNHEY, CDR2 SVGAGI, per germline. The ends lost 5 bases at V and 2 bases at J; junction bases unmatched: 5.

The chain uses TRBV4-2 and TRBJ1-3, with 7 positions matching TRBD1. This CDR3 is 16 amino acids long. CDR1 LGHNA and CDR2 YNFKEQ come from the germline V gene. After removal of 0 bases from V and 2 bases from J, the junction contained 4 bases not matched to a gene. The CDR3 DNA is TGTGCCAGCAGCCAAGATTTCCAGGGGGCTGGAAACACCATATATTTT. The encoded protein is CASSQDFQGAGNTIYF.

DNA of the CDR3: TGTGCCATCAGTGAGGGACTAGCGGGGACCGGGGAGCTGTTTTTT. It translates to CAISEGLAGTGELFF. The gene calls are TRBV10-3 and TRBJ2-2; 12 bases are a match to TRBD2. V dropped 2 bases and J dropped 5; count of bases not matched to a gene: 0. Germline loops: CDR1 ENHRY, CDR2 SYGVKD. The CDR3 is 15 amino acids.

The V and J genes are TRBV19 and TRBJ2-4; D not certain. The CDR3 spans 14 residues. V lost 3 bases, J lost 8 bases, and 14 bases lay in between. Germline values: CDR1 LNHDA, CDR2 SQIVND (reference sequence). The CDR3 is CASSISNRLDIQYF. The DNA of the CDR3 is TGTGCCAGTAGTATCAGTAACCGACTCGACATTCAGTACTTC.

This sequence joins TRBV5-4 and TRBJ1-1, with D perhaps matching TRBD1 (5 bases). V dropped 2 bases and J dropped 1 base, with 9 bases sitting between them. The CDR3 has 14 residues. The germline CDR1 and CDR2 sequences are SGHNT and YYREEE (reference sequence). The CDR3 loop reads CASSFGGWNTEAFF. In nucleotides, the CDR3 is TGTGCCAGCAGCTTTGGGGGGTGGAACACTGAAGCTTTCTTT. Full variable domain (remainder filled in from reference TRBV5-4 and TRBJ1-1): ETGVTQSPTHLIKTRGQQVTLRCSSQSGHNTVSWYQQALGQGPQFIFQYYREEENGRGNFPPRFSGLQFPNYSSELNVNALELDDSALYLCASSFGGWNTEAFFGQGTRLTVV.

Turning to this clone: In the same sample, other DNA sequences code for this CDR3. This chain uses TRBV29-1 with TRBJ2-7; TRBD2 aligns across 9 bases. Per the germline V gene, CDR1 is SQVTM and CDR2 is ANQGSEA. The CDR3 is made up of 18 amino acids. Trimming at V came to 7 bases and at J to 4 bases, leaving 23 bases not matched to a gene. The CDR3 DNA sequence: TGCAGCGCCGAAGGAGGGGGCGAGGGTAGCGGGAGAAAATACGAGCAGTACTTC. As protein: CSAEGGGEGSGRKYEQYF.

J is TRBJ2-7 and V is TRBV27; tentatively, D is TRBD1 (7 bases). V was cut by 6 bases and J by 2 bases, with 14 bases left in between. The CDR3 is 14 amino acids. In germline, CDR1 is MNHEY, CDR2 SMNVEV (reference sequence). CDR3: CASRLRGVPYEQYF. The CDR3 nucleotides are TGTGCCAGCAGACTCAGGGGGGTGCCCTACGAGCAGTACTTC.

Turning to this clone: At one of its ends the junction is not consistent with the germline gene, which may arise from a read error. The chain combines TRBV2 with TRBJ2-1; D is possibly TRBD2 (6 bases). CDR3 length: 14 amino acids. CDR1 SNHLY and CDR2 FYNNEI come from the germline V gene. The CDR3 sequence: CASSLARGGNEQLF. The CDR3 DNA reads TGTGCCAGCAGCCTGGCCCGTGGGGGGAATGAGCAGCTCTTC.

The genes are TRBV19 and TRBJ1-6; 7 nucleotides line up with TRBD1. After removal of 5 bases from V and 5 bases from J, the junction contained 6 bases not matched to a gene. The CDR3 covers 15 residues. The germline CDR1 and CDR2 sequences are LNHDA and SQIVND (reference sequence). The CDR3 sequence: CASSVIDRDNSPLHF. The CDR3, as DNA: TGTGCCAGTAGTGTAATTGACAGGGATAATTCACCCCTCCACTTT. Using reference TRBV19 and TRBJ1-6 for the parts outside the CDR3, the full variable domain is DGGITQSPKYLFRKEGQNVTLSCEQNLNHDAMYWYRQDPGQGLRLIYYSQIVNDFQKGDIAEGYSVSREKKESFPLTVTSAQKNPTAFYLCASSVIDRDNSPLHFGNGTRLTVT.

V and J are TRBV9 and TRBJ2-1, with TRBD2 identical over 15 bases. The germline CDR1 and CDR2 sequences are SGDLS and YYNGEE. V lost 0 bases to trimming and J lost 6 bases; unmatched junction nucleotides: 4. CDR3 size: 17 residues. The CDR3 DNA reads as TGTGCCAGCAGCGTAGGAGGACTAGCGGGAGGGATCAATGAGCAGTTCTTC. This translates into CASSVGGLAGGINEQFF.

The genes are TRBV25-1 and TRBJ1-1; D is uncertain. Germline assignment: CDR1 MGHDK and CDR2 SYGVNS. The CDR3 consists of 11 residues. The V gene lost 6 bases and the J gene lost 6 bases, with 8 bases spanning the gap. CDR3 in DNA: TGTGCCAGCAGGGAGGTATCTGAAGCTTTCTTT. It yields the protein CASREVSEAFF.